The 28 T cell receptor beta chains reported below all come from one sample, sequenced in a study of T cells in Graves' hyperthyroidism and ophthalmopathy. Template material for amplifying TCR beta CDR3 regions consisted of RNA transcripts. First-round RT-PCR of the TCR CDR3 relied on the HTBI primer set. TCRdb reanalysed the multiplex PCR reads using MiXCR and keeps one entry per CDR3 protein. In the table there are around 520,000 distinct CDR3 sequences, roughly a quarter of which are singletons. The material sequenced was blood. The receptors stem from a woman in her twenties or thirties with Graves' ophthalmopathy.

The V gene is TRBV6-5, the J gene TRBJ1-6, with TRBD1 identical over 9 bases. V trimming: 5 bases; J trimming: 10 bases; junction bases outside the gene matches: 12. There are 16 residues in the CDR3. CDR1 is MNHEY and CDR2 is SVGAGI in the germline V gene. The CDR3 nucleotides are TGTGCCAGCAGTCACGGAGCGGGACAGGGTAACTCACCCCTCCACTTT. Its translation: CASSHGAGQGNSPLHF.

This clonotype occurred many times. The rearrangement links TRBV25-1 to TRBJ1-5; D is unclear. The CDR3 consists of 15 residues. Germline V gene data show CDR1 as MGHDK and CDR2 as SYGVNS. V lost 7 bases, J lost 5 bases, and 18 bases lay in between. DNA for the CDR3: TGTGCCAGCACCGGAGGCCCCCGCGGAGATCAGCCCCAGCATTTT. It codes for CASTGGPRGDQPQHF.

This clonotype came up many times. The chain has TRBV12-3 or TRBV12-4 and TRBJ1-1; possible D gene TRBD1, 6 bases. Trimming stripped 7 bases from V and 0 bases from J, with 15 bases between. This CDR3 has 15 residues. The CDR3 is CASIRLGQLNTEAFF. CDR3 coding DNA: TGTGCCAGCATAAGACTAGGACAGTTGAACACTGAAGCTTTCTTT.

Ten or more counts support this clonotype. The chain has TRBV6-5 and TRBJ1-6, with no clear D. Germline CDR1 MNHEY, CDR2 SVGAGI. V was trimmed by 0 bases and J by 0 bases, leaving 6 bases between them. The CDR3 loop spans 16 amino acids. CDR3 coding DNA: TGTGCCAGCAGTTACTCATCTAGCTCCTATAATTCACCCCTCCACTTT. Translating gives CASSYSSSSYNSPLHF.

The J gene is TRBJ1-1, the V gene TRBV14; perhaps TRBD1 as D (5 bases). V was shortened by 0 bases and J by 4 bases, with 15 bases between the two germline ends. Germline CDR1 SGHDN, CDR2 FVKESK. The CDR3 has 16 residues. In nucleotides, the CDR3 is TGTGCCAGCAGCCAAGACGAGGGGTTTTGGGTCACTGAAGCTTTCTTT. It specifies CASSQDEGFWVTEAFF.

The J gene is TRBJ1-5, the V gene TRBV10-1; the D is unclear. The CDR3 length is 16 residues. Germline CDR1 WNHNN, CDR2 SYGVQD (reference sequence). The ends were cut back, 2 bases at V and 0 bases at J, with 11 bases in the middle. The CDR3 spells CASSELEHFSNQPQHF. The CDR3 bases are TGCGCCAGCAGTGAGCTGGAGCATTTTAGCAATCAGCCCCAGCATTTT.

Ten or more counts support this clonotype. This rearrangement joins TRBV6-5 to TRBJ2-7; 9 nucleotides line up with TRBD1. Germline V gene lookup returns CDR1 MNHEY and CDR2 SVGAGI. The CDR3 is made up of 15 amino acids. Losses at the gene ends were 1 base for V and 5 bases for J; bases not matched to a gene: 6. This chain's CDR3 is CASSYLDRGNHEQYF. In DNA form, the CDR3 reads TGTGCCAGCAGTTACTTGGACAGGGGTAACCACGAGCAGTACTTC.

The chain couples TRBV28 to TRBJ2-7, with D hard to call. From germline, CDR1 is MDHEN and CDR2 SYDVKM. V was trimmed by 5 bases and J by 4 bases, leaving 18 bases between them. The CDR3 is 15 amino acids. The CDR3 region has the DNA TGTGCCAGCAGTCTCCCCGCAAGGGCGCTGTACGAGCAGTACTTC. Translating gives CASSLPARALYEQYF.

This clonotype was recorded at least ten times. J is TRBJ2-5 and V is TRBV6-5; 7 bases map to TRBD1. Germline V lookup: CDR1 MNHEY, CDR2 SVGAGI. Trimming cost V 2 bases and J 5 bases; bases outside gene matches: 11. The CDR3 consists of 16 residues. CDR3 nucleotides: TGTGCCAGCAGTTACCGACGCCCACAGGGGTTGGAGACCCAGTACTTC. It encodes CASSYRRPQGLETQYF.

This chain connects TRBV28 to TRBJ1-2, with D unclear. V was clipped by 3 bases and J by 8 bases, with 13 bases between them. The germline gives CDR1 MDHEN, CDR2 SYDVKM. The CDR3 covers 13 residues. CDR3 region: CASSLTESWGYTF. The CDR3 DNA follows: TGTGCCAGCAGTTTGACCGAATCCTGGGGCTACACCTTC.

This clonotype was recorded only once. A much larger clone differs by one base, so this may be a read error. J is TRBJ1-1 and V is TRBV20-1; no clear D. The CDR3 consists of 14 residues. Germline values: CDR1 DFQATT, CDR2 SNEGSKA (reference sequence). The V end was cut by 2 bases, the J end by 1 base, with 11 bases between. CDR3: CSARYPRRNTEAFF. The CDR3, as DNA: TGCAGTGCTAGATATCCGCGGAGGAACACTGAAGCTTTCTTT.

This clonotype was seen repeatedly, ten times or more. In nucleotides, the CDR3 is TGCAGTGCCACGGAACCTATAGCCCACGAGCAGTACTTC. Translating it yields CSATEPIAHEQYF. The chain recombines TRBV20-1 with TRBJ2-7; D remains unclear. V lost 6 bases to trimming and J lost 5 bases, with 17 bases between them. Germline lookup yields CDR1 DFQATT and CDR2 SNEGSKA (reference sequence). This CDR3 is built from 13 residues.

This clonotype showed up many times. The V and J genes are TRBV9 and TRBJ1-2; D perhaps matches TRBD1 (5 bases). Trimming stripped 3 bases from V and 8 bases from J, with 14 bases between. CDR1 SGDLS and CDR2 YYNGEE come from the germline V gene. The CDR3 sequence is 13 residues long. The CDR3 nucleotides read TGTGCCAGCAGCGGGGACGGAGGATACGGCTACACCTTC. The encoded protein is CASSGDGGYGYTF. Supplemented by reference TRBV9 and TRBJ1-2, the full variable domain reads DSGVTQTPKHLITATGQRVTLRCSPRSGDLSVYWYQQSLDQGLQFLIQYYNGEERAKGNILERFSAQQFPDLHSELNLSSLELGDSALYFCASSGDGGYGYTFGSGTRLTVV.

There are many counts of this clonotype. The V gene is TRBV6-2 or TRBV6-3, the J gene TRBJ2-5; possible D gene TRBD1, 6 bases. Germline lookup yields CDR1 MNHEY and CDR2 SVGEGT. This CDR3 is 13 amino acids long. V dropped 6 bases and J dropped 4 bases, with 12 bases sitting between them. The CDR3 reads CASRTGTPETQYF. The CDR3 coding sequence is TGTGCCAGCAGAACCGGGACACCAGAGACCCAGTACTTC.

The chain combines TRBV12-3 or TRBV12-4 with TRBJ1-2, with TRBD1 identical over 7 bases. With V trimmed by 5 bases and J by 7 bases, 7 bases remained unmatched. The CDR3 loop spans 13 amino acids. CDR3 amino acids: CASSQTGYGGYTF. The CDR3 DNA reads TGTGCCAGCAGTCAGACAGGGTACGGTGGCTACACCTTC.

This clonotype was counted many times. J is TRBJ2-7 and V is TRBV28; TRBD1 might be the D (5 bases). Between the trimmed V and J ends, which lost 7 bases and 0 bases, there was a span of 16 bases. Germline CDR1 MDHEN, CDR2 SYDVKM. The CDR3 is 15 amino acids. CDR3: CASNNRFRSSYEQYF. In DNA form, the CDR3 reads TGTGCCAGCAACAACAGGTTCAGGAGCTCCTACGAGCAGTACTTC.

This clonotype was seen a handful of times. The CDR3 region has the DNA TGTGCCAGCAGCTCGCTTAGTAAACCCTTCTTTCAGTTCTTC. Its translation is CASSSLSKPFFQFF. The chain recombines TRBV11-2 with TRBJ2-1; D is ambiguous. This CDR3 has 14 amino acids. Germline lookup yields CDR1 SGHAT and CDR2 FQNNGV. V was pared by 4 bases and J by 13 bases, with 20 bases between.

Here the CDR3 reads CAISYRDRGRLVGAGELFF. The DNA for the CDR3 is TGTGCCATCAGCTACCGGGACAGGGGGCGTCTGGTAGGCGCCGGGGAGCTGTTTTTT. The chain uses TRBV10-3 and TRBJ2-2; 12 bases align to TRBD1. This CDR3 comprises 19 residues. Germline CDR1 is ENHRY and CDR2 is SYGVKD. V dropped 6 bases and J dropped 6; count of bases not matched to a gene: 17.

The table lists this clonotype with many counts. The chain couples TRBV7-2 to TRBJ1-3; 7 nucleotides match TRBD1. Germline lookup yields CDR1 SGHTA and CDR2 FQGNSA. The CDR3 runs 15 residues. V shed 5 bases and J 8 bases; nucleotides not matched to a gene: 12. CDR3 in amino acids: CASSQRQGVVHTIYF. The DNA for the CDR3 is TGTGCCAGCAGCCAAAGACAGGGTGTGGTTCACACCATATATTTT.

The chain carries TRBV5-1 and TRBJ2-5, with 8 bases identical to TRBD2. Germline V gene sequence: CDR1 SGHRS, CDR2 YFSETQ. This CDR3 is built from 14 residues. V lost 4 bases to trimming and J lost 6 bases; unmatched junction nucleotides: 8. The CDR3 here is CASSAGLGEQTQYF. The CDR3 bases are TGCGCCAGCAGCGCGGGACTAGGGGAACAGACCCAGTACTTC.

This clonotype showed up just once. The chain combines TRBV3-1 with TRBJ1-1; D remains ambiguous. The germline V and J ends were trimmed by 4 bases and 2 bases, with 14 bases remaining between them. This CDR3 comprises 15 residues. Germline V gives CDR1 LGHDT, CDR2 YNNKEL (reference sequence). As DNA, the CDR3 is TGTGCCAGCAGCCTCGCGGCCACAAGAAACACTGAAGCTTTCTTT. This translates into CASSLAATRNTEAFF.

This clonotype was recorded at least ten times. The chain has TRBV7-9 and TRBJ1-1; D is undetermined. Germline CDR1 is SEHNR and CDR2 is FQNEAQ (reference sequence). The CDR3 sequence is 14 residues long. Trimming pared 2 bases from V and 1 base from J, leaving 8 bases between. CDR3 sequence (DNA): TGTGCCAGCAGCTTACAGGTCGAGAACACTGAAGCTTTCTTT. This codes for CASSLQVENTEAFF. Supplemented by reference TRBV7-9 and TRBJ1-1, the full variable domain reads DTGVSQNPRHKITKRGQNVTFRCDPISEHNRLYWYRQTLGQGPEFLTYFQNEAQLEKSRLLSDRFSAERPKGSFSTLEIQRTEQGDSAMYLCASSLQVENTEAFFGQGTRLTVV.

This clonotype occurred many times. The chain is built from TRBV9 and TRBJ1-2; no clear D. CDR1 is SGDLS, CDR2 YYNGEE, per germline. The CDR3 spans 14 residues. The V gene lost 4 bases and the J gene lost 4 bases, with 14 bases spanning the gap. The CDR3 DNA sequence: TGTGCCAGCAGCATGGGGAAGGCCGCCTATGGCTACACCTTC. Translated, it gives CASSMGKAAYGYTF.

This clonotype was counted many times. The genes are TRBV20-1 and TRBJ1-2; 7 nucleotides align to TRBD1. The trim removed 4 bases at V and 0 bases at J, leaving 5 bases unmatched. Germline loops: CDR1 DFQATT, CDR2 SNEGSKA (reference sequence). The CDR3 extends over 14 amino acids. CDR3 nucleotide sequence: TGCAGTGCTAACAGGGGCAGGGCTAACTATGGCTACACCTTC. Translated, it gives CSANRGRANYGYTF.

This clonotype was seen repeatedly, ten times or more. The chain carries TRBV2 and TRBJ2-2; 8 nucleotides align to TRBD1. The J segment lost 1 base and the V segment lost 8 bases, leaving 6 bases of the junction unmatched. CDR3 length: 15 amino acids. Germline CDR1 reads SNHLY; CDR2 reads FYNNEI. CDR3 residues: CASRRDRQNTGELFF. The CDR3, as DNA: TGTGCCAGCCGCCGGGACAGGCAGAACACCGGGGAGCTGTTTTTT.

This clonotype was seen at least ten times. The J gene is TRBJ2-7, the V gene TRBV10-3, with a weak D call TRBD2 (5 bases). This CDR3 has 13 amino acids. The V end was cut by 8 bases, the J end by 3 bases, with 14 bases between. Germline V gene lookup returns CDR1 ENHRY and CDR2 SYGVKD. CDR3 loop: CAIDAGGGYEQYF. CDR3 bases: TGTGCCATCGATGCAGGAGGAGGCTACGAGCAGTACTTC.

This clonotype was observed at least ten times. The J gene is TRBJ1-2, the V gene TRBV19; 7 nucleotides line up with TRBD1. J gave up 3 bases and V 7 bases, and 8 bases lay outside the gene matches. This CDR3 spans 14 amino acids. Germline-derived CDR1 and CDR2 are LNHDA and SQIVND (reference sequence). The CDR3 bases are TGTGCCAGTACGACGACAGGGACCGACTATGGCTACACCTTC. Its translation is CASTTTGTDYGYTF.

The gene calls are TRBV12-3 or TRBV12-4 and TRBJ2-7, with 9 bases matching TRBD2. Trimming took 7 bases from V and 5 from J; bases not matched to a gene: 9. There are 14 residues in the CDR3. CDR3: CASTKAGGSHEQYF. The CDR3 DNA reads as TGTGCCAGCACCAAAGCGGGGGGTTCGCACGAGCAGTACTTC.